The rows below give T cell receptor beta chains drawn from one sample of a study of memory CD8 T cells in hepatitis C reinfection. Using immunoSEQ multiplex PCR, the repertoire was profiled, and TCRdb retains in-frame clones only, with some absent. The data contain over 50,000 clones, around 92% of them singletons. The sequencing input was naive CD8+ T cells sorted from blood. The receptors originated from a young man with hepatitis C virus infection. Each CDR3 is given with its conserved first and last residue. D genes are given only for firm matches. Only some rows state a clone size, as once, few, many or a class for expanded clones.

V: TRBV6-1; size: few; J: TRBJ1-1; D: TRBD1; DNA: TGTGCCAGCAGTGAGATCCAGGGGGGGAACACTGAAGCTTTCTTT; CDR3: CASSEIQGGNTEAFF
V: TRBV11-2; size: NA; J: TRBJ1-2; D: NA; DNA: TGTGCCAGCAGCTTAGATGACAGGTTGGGCTATGGCTACACCTTC; CDR3: CASSLDDRLGYGYTF
V: TRBV7-8; size: NA; J: TRBJ2-5; D: TRBD2; DNA: TGTGCCAGCAGCTTAGTAGAGGCGGGACTAGCGGGAGAGACCCAGTACTTC; CDR3: CASSLVEAGLAGETQYF
V: TRBV4-1; size: NA; J: TRBJ2-2; D: TRBD2; DNA: TGCGCCAGCAGCCCGCCCGGGCGGGGGGCCGGGGAGCTGTTTTTT; CDR3: CASSPPGRGAGELFF
V: TRBV7-9; size: once; J: TRBJ2-2; D: NA; DNA: TGTGCCAGCAGCTTAGTAGGGGCGAACACCGGGGAGCTGTTTTTT; CDR3: CASSLVGANTGELFF
V: TRBV10-1; size: few; J: TRBJ2-2; D: NA; DNA: TGCGCCAGCAGTCTTACAGCGAACACCGGGGAGCTGTTTTTT; CDR3: CASSLTANTGELFF
V: TRBV27; size: NA; J: TRBJ1-1; D: NA; DNA: TGTGCCAGCAGTTTATCGGGGGGCGGGGGCACTGAAGCTTTCTTT; CDR3: CASSLSGGGGTEAFF
V: TRBV19; size: NA; J: TRBJ2-1; D: TRBD2; DNA: TGTGCCAGTAGTATAGCAACGGTCAGACTAGCGGGAGTCTACAATGAGCAGTTCTTC; CDR3: CASSIATVRLAGVYNEQFF
V: TRBV27; size: NA; J: TRBJ2-1; D: NA; DNA: TGTGCCAGCAGTTCCCCCGCCAGACTAGTTTTCTTC; CDR3: CASSSPARLVFF
V: TRBV19; size: once; J: TRBJ2-2; D: NA; DNA: TGTGCCAGTAGTCCCGAAGCTAGCGGGGAGCTGTTTTTT; CDR3: CASSPEASGELFF
V: TRBV7-9; size: NA; J: TRBJ2-1; D: TRBD2; DNA: TGTGCCAGCACCCTACTAGCGGGGGGCTACAATGAGCAGTTCTTC; CDR3: CASTLLAGGYNEQFF
V: TRBV6-5; size: NA; J: TRBJ2-2; D: NA; DNA: TGTGCCAGCAGTTTCGGGACATCCGGGGAGCTGTTTTTT; CDR3: CASSFGTSGELFF
V: TRBV7-3; size: NA; J: TRBJ2-2; D: NA; DNA: TGTGCCAGCAGCCCTGACACCGGGGAGCTGTTTTTT; CDR3: CASSPDTGELFF
V: TRBV28; size: NA; J: TRBJ2-7; D: TRBD2; DNA: TGTGCCAGCCTTGGGGGGGTTGCCTACGAGCAGTACTTC; CDR3: CASLGGVAYEQYF
V: TRBV19; size: NA; J: TRBJ2-3; D: TRBD2; DNA: TGTGCCAGTAGTATAGGAGGGCGGGGGGAAGATACGCAGTATTTT; CDR3: CASSIGGRGEDTQYF
V: TRBV9; size: NA; J: TRBJ1-1; D: TRBD1; DNA: TGTGCCAGCAGCGGAATCGGACAGGGCCTTAAGGGTGACACTGAAGCTTTCTTT; CDR3: CASSGIGQGLKGDTEAFF
V: TRBV4-1; size: once; J: TRBJ2-7; D: TRBD2; DNA: TGCGCCAGCAGCCAGCCCCCCGGGACTAGCGCCTCCTACGAGCAGTACTTC; CDR3: CASSQPPGTSASYEQYF
V: TRBV27; size: NA; J: TRBJ2-3; D: TRBD2; DNA: TGTGCCAGCAGTCTAGGACTAGCTGGAGATACGCAGTATTTT; CDR3: CASSLGLAGDTQYF
V: TRBV30; size: NA; J: TRBJ1-5; D: NA; DNA: TGTGCCTGGGGAGACAGCAGCAATCAGCCCCAGCATTTT; CDR3: CAWGDSSNQPQHF
V: TRBV19; size: NA; J: TRBJ2-5; D: TRBD2; DNA: TGTGCCAGTAGTATAGATCTTTTCAGGGGACTAGCGGGTGGAGGGCCCGCGGAGACCCAGTACTTC; CDR3: CASSIDLFRGLAGGGPAETQYF
V: TRBV4-1; size: NA; J: TRBJ2-1; D: NA; DNA: TGCGCCAGCAGCCATAAGATAGCCGGTGAGCAGTTCTTC; CDR3: CASSHKIAGEQFF
V: TRBV11-2; size: NA; J: TRBJ2-5; D: TRBD2; DNA: TGTGCCAGCAGCTTAGTGGGCGGGGGGCCTAGCGGGCAGACCCAGTACTTC; CDR3: CASSLVGGGPSGQTQYF
V: TRBV7-2; size: NA; J: TRBJ2-5; D: NA; DNA: TGTGCCAGCAGCTACGTTCGGGAGACCCAGTACTTC; CDR3: CASSYVRETQYF
V: TRBV6-1; size: NA; J: TRBJ2-1; D: TRBD1; DNA: TGTGCCAGCAGTGAAGCGCCGGGACAGGGGGGCGATGAGCAGTTCTTC; CDR3: CASSEAPGQGGDEQFF
V: TRBV27; size: NA; J: TRBJ1-1; D: NA; DNA: TGTGCCAGCAGTTCGTCTCGATGGGGCACCGAGAACACTGAAGCTTTCTTT; CDR3: CASSSSRWGTENTEAFF
V: TRBV25-1; size: NA; J: TRBJ2-1; D: TRBD2; DNA: TGTGCCAGCAGCGGACTAGCTGATTACAATGAGCAGTTCTTC; CDR3: CASSGLADYNEQFF
V: TRBV19; size: once; J: TRBJ2-6; D: NA; DNA: TGTGCCAGTAGTATGGGACAACGTTCTGGGGCCAACGTCCTGACTTTC; CDR3: CASSMGQRSGANVLTF
V: TRBV28; size: NA; J: TRBJ1-1; D: NA; DNA: TGTGCCAGCAGTTCAATTGTAGATAACACTGAAGCTTTCTTT; CDR3: CASSSIVDNTEAFF